The source of this T cell receptor beta chain is a study of blood T cell repertoires in COVID-19. Study context: T cells, B-cell-depleted T cells, or PBMCs provided the cDNA or gDNA that served as material.

Sequencing was performed with immunoSEQ multiplex PCR; in TCRdb, only in-frame clones are kept and a portion is missing. The data contain a few hundred thousand clones, approximately 90% of them singletons. Those enrolled, adults aged about 18 to 89 years, came from fewer than 25 US areas. Cohorts were based on clinical histories the participants reported. Cohort 3 recovery required two negative PCRs, clearance, or symptom resolution. V shed 2 bases, J shed 5 bases, and the junction held 6 bases outside the gene matches. The germline CDR1 and CDR2 sequences are MNHEY and SVGAGI. The CDR3 runs 15 residues.

This TCR came from a woman younger than 35 who had recovered from COVID-19. Sequencing used PBMCs or T cells enriched from blood (not recorded which). The chain is built from TRBV6-5 and TRBJ1-2; 9 bases line up with TRBD1. The CDR3 loop is CASSYVDRGGYGYTF. CDR3 in DNA: TGTGCCAGCAGTTACGTGGACAGGGGCGGGTATGGCTACACCTTC.